One sample yielded the 10 T cell receptor beta chains listed below, sequenced in a study of spatial heterogeneity in lung cancer. The time point: sample taken at primary tumor resection. The authors sequenced whole RNA from tumor, nontumor lung or frozen PBMC without sorting. TCRdb processed the 5' RACE reads anew with MiXCR; each CDR3 protein has one entry. In the table there are 9,500 to 12,000 distinct CDR3 sequences, roughly 6.2% of which are singletons. The specimen comprised PBMCs, sampled at surgery. These receptors were taken from a male donor with early-stage non-small cell lung cancer.

This clonotype was recorded at least ten times. In a library made to pick up alpha chains, this beta chain is a stray read with a size that means little. The V and J genes are TRBV20-1 and TRBJ2-3; 8 bases match TRBD2. The V gene's germline CDR1 is DFQATT and CDR2 SNEGSKA (reference sequence). With V trimmed by 5 bases and J by 1 base, 5 bases remained unmatched. This CDR3 is built from 14 residues. The CDR3 nucleotides read TGCAGTGCTCTTGGACTAGCCGGCACAGATACGCAGTATTTT. This encodes CSALGLAGTDTQYF.

This clonotype is judged medium-sized. This beta chain is an off-target read within a library intended for alpha chains, so its frequency means little. The chain uses TRBV24-1 and TRBJ2-3; a possible D gene is TRBD1 (5 bases). The CDR3 contains 14 residues. Germline V gene sequence: CDR1 KGHDR, CDR2 SFDVKD. Trimming took off 5 bases at V and 1 base at J, with 9 bases between the two ends. The CDR3 protein is CATSGGFRTDTQYF. CDR3 nucleotides: TGTGCCACCAGTGGGGGCTTCCGCACAGATACGCAGTATTTT.

Turning to this clonotype: With the library built for alpha chains, this beta chain is off target and its frequency is not meaningful. The chain couples TRBV7-9 to TRBJ2-3; 7 bases align to TRBD2. Trimming cost V 4 bases and J 0 bases; bases outside gene matches: 10. The CDR3 extends over 17 amino acids. CDR1 and CDR2 (germline): SEHNR, FQNEAQ (reference sequence). CDR3 in amino acids: CASSYDKAGKSTDTQYF. In DNA form, the CDR3 reads TGTGCCAGCAGCTATGATAAAGCGGGGAAAAGCACAGATACGCAGTATTTT. The full variable domain, with the rest looked up from reference TRBV7-9 and TRBJ2-3, is DTGVSQNPRHKITKRGQNVTFRCDPISEHNRLYWYRQTLGQGPEFLTYFQNEAQLEKSRLLSDRFSAERPKGSFSTLEIQRTEQGDSAMYLCASSYDKAGKSTDTQYFGPGTRLTVL.

This clonotype was counted ten times or more. Within a library made for alpha chains, this beta chain is off target, and its count is uninformative. This chain's CDR3 is CASSTRTSGSGNEQFF. As DNA, the CDR3 is TGTGCCAGCAGTACCCGGACTAGCGGGAGTGGGAATGAGCAGTTCTTC. The rearrangement links TRBV28 to TRBJ2-1, with 13 bases lining up with TRBD2. Germline values: CDR1 MDHEN, CDR2 SYDVKM. With V trimmed by 5 bases and J by 7 bases, 8 bases remained unmatched. The length of the CDR3 is 16 residues.

This clonotype appeared a few times. This beta chain appears as a stray read in a library generated for alpha chains; its size is not informative. The rearrangement uses TRBV6-2 or TRBV6-3 and TRBJ2-2, with 10 bases matching TRBD1. CDR3 size: 16 residues. CDR1 and CDR2 (germline): MNHEY, SVGEGT. Trimming removed 5 bases from V and 4 bases from J; junction bases left unmatched: 7. CDR3 DNA: TGTGCCAGCAGTGATGGGGACAGGGGAGCCACCGGGGAGCTGTTTTTT. It yields the protein CASSDGDRGATGELFF.

This clonotype is deemed medium-sized (0.01 to 0.1%). This beta chain represents an off-target read in a library built for alpha chains; its size is of limited meaning. This chain uses TRBV4-1 with TRBJ2-5; D gene unclear. The length of the CDR3 is 14 residues. Germline CDR1 reads MGHRA; CDR2 reads YSYEKL. Between the trimmed V and J ends, which lost 4 bases and 5 bases, there was a span of 14 bases. The DNA for the CDR3 is TGCGCCAGCAGCCCCTTAGCCTCAGACGAGACCCAGTACTTC. It yields the protein CASSPLASDETQYF.

This clonotype appeared many times. Little can be read into the size of this beta chain, an off-target read in a library designed for alpha chains. The chain is built from TRBV20-1 and TRBJ2-7; perhaps TRBD1 as D (6 bases). CDR3 length equals 14 residues. Germline V CDR1 and CDR2: DFQATT, SNEGSKA (reference sequence). V was shortened by 0 bases and J by 3 bases, with 12 bases between the two germline ends. CDR3 sequence reads: CSARERTVIYEQYF. The CDR3 DNA follows: TGCAGTGCTAGAGAACGGACAGTGATCTACGAGCAGTACTTC.

This clonotype was detected a few times. Little can be read into the size of this beta chain, an off-target read in a library designed for alpha chains. V gene TRBV28 combines with J gene TRBJ1-6; no reliable D call. V lost 5 bases, J lost 9 bases, and 14 bases lay in between. From germline, CDR1 is MDHEN and CDR2 SYDVKM. The CDR3 runs to 14 residues. This CDR3 is CASSRNKPGSPLHF. As DNA, the CDR3 is TGTGCCAGCAGTCGGAATAAACCAGGTTCACCCCTCCACTTT.

There are many counts of this clonotype. This beta chain represents an off-target read in a library built for alpha chains; its size is of limited meaning. This chain links TRBV6-5 with TRBJ1-5; D remains ambiguous. The CDR3 sequence is 13 residues long. Per the germline V gene, CDR1 is MNHEY and CDR2 is SVGAGI. V was pared by 4 bases and J by 4 bases, with 8 bases between. This CDR3 reads CASSLGQNQPQHF. CDR3 coding DNA: TGTGCCAGCAGTTTGGGCCAAAATCAGCCCCAGCATTTT.

On this clonotype: Within a library made for alpha chains, this beta chain is off target, and its count is uninformative. This rearrangement joins TRBV6-5 to TRBJ2-7; no clear D gene. Germline V gene data show CDR1 as MNHEY and CDR2 as SVGAGI. V dropped 7 bases and J dropped 3 bases, with 7 bases sitting between them. There are 11 residues in the CDR3. The CDR3 DNA reads as TGTGCCAGCACGAGTGGCTACGAGCAGTACTTC. It yields the protein CASTSGYEQYF.